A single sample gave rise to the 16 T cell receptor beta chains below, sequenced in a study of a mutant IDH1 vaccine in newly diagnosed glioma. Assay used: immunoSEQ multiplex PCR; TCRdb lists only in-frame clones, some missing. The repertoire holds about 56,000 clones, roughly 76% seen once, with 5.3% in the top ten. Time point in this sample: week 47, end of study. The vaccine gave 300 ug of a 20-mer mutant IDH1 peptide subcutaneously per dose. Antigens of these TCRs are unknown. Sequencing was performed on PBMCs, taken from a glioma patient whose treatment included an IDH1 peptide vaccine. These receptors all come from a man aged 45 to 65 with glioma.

In DNA, the CDR3 is TGCGCCAGCAGCCAAGGAGCCATTGGGGTTTCACCCCTCCACTTT. Protein sequence: CASSQGAIGVSPLHF. This sequence joins TRBV4-1 and TRBJ1-6; unclear D gene. The V end lost 1 base, the J end lost 9 bases, and 13 bases lay between the germline ends. The CDR3 is 15 amino acids. Germline CDR1 and CDR2: MGHRA and YSYEKL.

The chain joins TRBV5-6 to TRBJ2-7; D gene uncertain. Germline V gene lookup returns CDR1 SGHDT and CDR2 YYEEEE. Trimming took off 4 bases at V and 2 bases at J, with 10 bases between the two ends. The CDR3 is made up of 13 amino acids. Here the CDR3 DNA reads TGTGCCAGCAGCGTCCCGCCTGCCTACGAGCAGTACTTC. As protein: CASSVPPAYEQYF.

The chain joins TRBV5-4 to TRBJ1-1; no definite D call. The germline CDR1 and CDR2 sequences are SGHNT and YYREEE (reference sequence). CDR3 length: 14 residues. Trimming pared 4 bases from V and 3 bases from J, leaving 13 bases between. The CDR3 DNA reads TGTGCCAGCAGCACCCCAAGGGTCGACACTGAAGCTTTCTTT. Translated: CASSTPRVDTEAFF.

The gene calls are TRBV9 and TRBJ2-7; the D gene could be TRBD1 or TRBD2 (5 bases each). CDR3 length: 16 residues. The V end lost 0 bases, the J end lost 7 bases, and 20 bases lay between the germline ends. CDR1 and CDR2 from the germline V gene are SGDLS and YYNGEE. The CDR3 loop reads CASSVDFGANREEQYF. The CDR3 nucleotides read TGTGCCAGCAGCGTAGACTTCGGGGCCAACCGGGAAGAGCAGTACTTC.

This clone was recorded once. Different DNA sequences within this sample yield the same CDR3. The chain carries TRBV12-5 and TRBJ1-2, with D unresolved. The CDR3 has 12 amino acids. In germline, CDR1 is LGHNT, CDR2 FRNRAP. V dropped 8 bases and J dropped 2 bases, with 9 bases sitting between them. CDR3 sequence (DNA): TGTGCTAGTTCTGCTTCCAACTATGGCTACACCTTC. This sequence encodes CASSASNYGYTF.

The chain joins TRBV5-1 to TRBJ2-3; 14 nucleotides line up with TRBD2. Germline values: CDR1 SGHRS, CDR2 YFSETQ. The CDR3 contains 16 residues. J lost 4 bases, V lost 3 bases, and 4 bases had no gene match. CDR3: CASSWGLAGASDTQYF. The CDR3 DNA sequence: TGCGCCAGCAGCTGGGGACTAGCGGGAGCATCAGATACGCAGTATTTT.

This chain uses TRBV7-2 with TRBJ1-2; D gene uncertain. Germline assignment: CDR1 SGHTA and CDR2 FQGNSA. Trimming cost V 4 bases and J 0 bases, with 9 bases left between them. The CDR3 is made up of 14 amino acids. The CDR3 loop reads CASSSPTANYGYTF. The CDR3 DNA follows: TGTGCCAGCAGCTCCCCTACAGCTAACTATGGCTACACCTTC.

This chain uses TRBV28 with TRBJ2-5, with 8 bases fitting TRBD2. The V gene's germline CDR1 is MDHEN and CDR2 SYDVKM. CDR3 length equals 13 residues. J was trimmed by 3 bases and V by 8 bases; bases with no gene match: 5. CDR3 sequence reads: CASHRRGEETQYF. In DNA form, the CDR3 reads TGTGCCAGCCATCGGCGGGGGGAAGAGACCCAGTACTTC.

CDR3 DNA sequence: TGTGCCAGCAGTGCCCACGGGGGGCCGAACACCGGGGAGCTGTTTTTT. It yields the protein CASSAHGGPNTGELFF. The chain carries TRBV9 and TRBJ2-2, with D perhaps TRBD2 (7 bases). The germline gives CDR1 SGDLS, CDR2 YYNGEE. Trimming cost V 5 bases and J 0 bases, with 14 bases left between them. This CDR3 comprises 16 residues.

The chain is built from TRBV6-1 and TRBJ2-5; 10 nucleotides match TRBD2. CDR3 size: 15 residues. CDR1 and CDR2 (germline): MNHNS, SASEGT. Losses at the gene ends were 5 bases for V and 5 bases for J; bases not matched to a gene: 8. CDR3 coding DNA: TGTGCCAGCAGTAATAGCGGGGGGCCGGGTGAGACCCAGTACTTC. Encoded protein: CASSNSGGPGETQYF.

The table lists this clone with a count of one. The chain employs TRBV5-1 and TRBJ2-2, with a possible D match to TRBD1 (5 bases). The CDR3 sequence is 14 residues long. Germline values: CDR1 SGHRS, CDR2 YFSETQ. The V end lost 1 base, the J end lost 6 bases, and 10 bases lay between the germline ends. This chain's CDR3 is CASSLSPGPGELFF. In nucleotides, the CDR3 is TGCGCCAGCAGCTTGAGTCCAGGGCCCGGGGAGCTGTTTTTT. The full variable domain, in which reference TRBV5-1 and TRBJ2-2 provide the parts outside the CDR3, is KAGVTQTPRYLIKTRGQQVTLSCSPISGHRSVSWYQQTPGQGLQFLFEYFSETQRNKGNFPGRFSGRQFSNSRSEMNVSTLELGDSALYLCASSLSPGPGELFFGEGSRLTVL.

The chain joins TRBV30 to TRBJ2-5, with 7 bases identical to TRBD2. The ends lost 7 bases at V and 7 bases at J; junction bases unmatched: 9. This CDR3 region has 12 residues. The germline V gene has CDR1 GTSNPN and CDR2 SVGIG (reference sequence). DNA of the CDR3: TGTGCCTCGACCAGCGGGGTAGGGACCCAGTACTTC. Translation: CASTSGVGTQYF.

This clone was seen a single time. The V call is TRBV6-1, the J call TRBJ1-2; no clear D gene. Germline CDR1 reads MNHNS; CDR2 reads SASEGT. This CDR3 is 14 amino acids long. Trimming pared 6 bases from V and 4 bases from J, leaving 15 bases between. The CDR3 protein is CASRDTRASYGYTF. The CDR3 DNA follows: TGTGCCAGCAGAGATACAAGGGCGAGCTATGGCTACACCTTC.

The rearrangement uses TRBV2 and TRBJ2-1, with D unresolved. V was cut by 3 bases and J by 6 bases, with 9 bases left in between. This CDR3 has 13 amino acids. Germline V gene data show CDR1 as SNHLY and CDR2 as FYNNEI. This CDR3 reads CASSEEQSNEQFF. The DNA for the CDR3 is TGTGCCAGCAGTGAGGAACAGAGCAATGAGCAGTTCTTC.

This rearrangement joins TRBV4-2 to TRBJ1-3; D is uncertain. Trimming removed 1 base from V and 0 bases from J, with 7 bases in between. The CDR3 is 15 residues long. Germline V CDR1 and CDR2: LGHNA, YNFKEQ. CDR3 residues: CASSQGGSSGNTIYF. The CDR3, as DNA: TGTGCCAGCAGCCAAGGCGGTAGCTCTGGAAACACCATATATTTT.

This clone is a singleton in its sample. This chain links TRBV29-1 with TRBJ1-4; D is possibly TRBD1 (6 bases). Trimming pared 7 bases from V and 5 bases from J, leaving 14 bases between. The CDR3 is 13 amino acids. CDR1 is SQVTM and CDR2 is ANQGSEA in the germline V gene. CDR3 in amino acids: CSAQTGKNEKLFF. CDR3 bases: TGCAGCGCCCAGACAGGAAAGAATGAAAAACTGTTTTTT. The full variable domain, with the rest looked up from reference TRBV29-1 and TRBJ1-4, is SAVISQKPSRDICQRGTSLTIQCQVDSQVTMMFWYRQQPGQSLTLIATANQGSEATYESGFVIDKFPISRPNLTFSTLTVSNMSPEDSSIYLCSAQTGKNEKLFFGSGTQLSVL.